The TCR beta chain under discussion was sequenced for a study of blood T cells in healthy people across ages. Next came a second PCR, run for about 6 to 12 cycles, which used a sample-barcoded 5' primer along with a J-beta primer mix. MiXCR was run by TCRdb on the 5' RACE reads, yielding one entry per CDR3 protein. This table holds 850,000 to 1,300,000 distinct CDR3 sequences, over 35% found once. The CDR3 has 13 residues. V lost 5 bases, J lost 5 bases, and 13 bases lay in between. CDR1 is SGDLS and CDR2 is YYNGEE in the germline V gene. Sequenced sample: blood. The chain employs TRBV9 and TRBJ2-5; D gene uncertain. The clonotype originates from a woman in her fifties or sixties in good health. The CDR3 sequence: CASRGPQWETQYF. The CDR3 DNA reads TGTGCCAGCAGAGGACCACAATGGGAGACCCAGTACTTC.